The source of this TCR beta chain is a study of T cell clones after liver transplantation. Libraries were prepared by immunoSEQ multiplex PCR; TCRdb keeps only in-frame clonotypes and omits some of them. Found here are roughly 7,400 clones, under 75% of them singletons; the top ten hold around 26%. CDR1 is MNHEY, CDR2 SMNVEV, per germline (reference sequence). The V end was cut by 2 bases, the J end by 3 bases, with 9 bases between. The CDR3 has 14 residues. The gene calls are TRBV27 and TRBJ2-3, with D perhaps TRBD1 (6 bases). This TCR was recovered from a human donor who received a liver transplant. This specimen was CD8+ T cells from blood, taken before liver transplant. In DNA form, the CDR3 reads TGTGCCAGCAGTTTAGGGGGCTCAACAGATACGCAGTATTTT. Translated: CASSLGGSTDTQYF.